Below are 20 T cell receptor beta chains sequenced from a single sample in a study of CXCR3-negative and CXCR3-positive naive CD8 T cells. Study-wide findings and caveats: Against CXCR3-negative naive cells, CXCR3-positive naive cells showed more hydrophobic TRB CDR3s.

The TRB libraries of cDNA were built by UMI-labeled 5' RACE. With the 5' RACE reads reprocessed, TCRdb shows one record per CDR3 protein and no DNA. In all, the sample yields 75,000 to 90,000 distinct CDR3 sequences. No antigen is known for these receptors. The sequenced sample was naive CXCR3+ CD8+ T cells from blood. This sample's subset: CD45RO-CCR7+CD27+CD95- naive CD8+ T cells expressing CXCR3 (TNR3+). The receptor set was obtained from a human donor in good health. Some clones in this sample may be carry-over from other donors' samples.

Here the CDR3 reads CASSLGGPHRDEQFF. The rearrangement uses TRBV3-1 and TRBJ2-1; the TCRdb D gene call, TRBD1, has no DNA to confirm it. Germline V gene sequence: CDR1 LGHDT, CDR2 YNNKEL (reference sequence). The CDR3 consists of 15 residues.

The chain is built from TRBV19 and TRBJ2-1; TCRdb returns TRBD2, unconfirmable since there is no DNA. The CDR3 totals 18 residues. Germline assignment: CDR1 LNHDA and CDR2 SQIVND (reference sequence). The CDR3 loop reads CATNGAGLAGSYYNEQFF.

V gene TRBV29-1 combines with J gene TRBJ2-7; TCRdb's D call, TRBD1, is unchecked because there is no DNA. This CDR3 comprises 13 residues. Germline-derived CDR1 and CDR2 are SQVTM and ANQGSEA. The CDR3: CSVETGLHYEQYF.

V gene TRBV5-1 combines with J gene TRBJ2-7; TCRdb calls TRBD1, which cannot be checked without DNA. The V gene's germline CDR1 is SGHRS and CDR2 YFSETQ. The CDR3 runs to 14 residues. CDR3 residues: CASSRGTGEHEQYF.

V gene TRBV29-1 combines with J gene TRBJ1-1. This CDR3 region has 11 residues. Germline lookup yields CDR1 SQVTM and CDR2 ANQGSEA. This CDR3 reads CSVDRAGVAFF.

This sequence joins TRBV23-1 and TRBJ1-6. TRBV23-1 is sorted into the ORF group, with uncertain function. This CDR3 comprises 15 residues. The CDR3 reads CASKRQNSYNSPLHF.

The chain joins TRBV7-9 to TRBJ1-1; there is no DNA to check the TCRdb D call of TRBD1. The CDR3 sequence is 14 residues long. CDR1 is SEHNR and CDR2 is FQNEAQ in the germline V gene (reference sequence). This CDR3 reads CASSLDPPFLKAFF.

The rearrangement joins TRBV14 to TRBJ2-1; TCRdb names TRBD2, which stays unverified in the absence of DNA. CDR3 length: 18 residues. Germline CDR1 SGHDN, CDR2 FVKESK. The CDR3 loop is CASSQPTGTSGSYNEQFF.

This rearrangement joins TRBV7-6 to TRBJ2-1; TCRdb's D call, TRBD2, is unchecked because there is no DNA. CDR1 SGHVS and CDR2 FNYEAQ come from the germline V gene. The CDR3 length is 15 residues. The CDR3 is CASSPYSGEYNEQFF. Full variable domain (outside the CDR3, taken from reference TRBV7-6 and TRBJ2-1): GAGVSQSPRYKVTKRGQDVALRCDPISGHVSLYWYRQALGQGPEFLTYFNYEAQQDKSGLPNDRFSAERPEGSISTLTIQRTEQRDSAMYRCASSPYSGEYNEQFFGPGTRLTVL.

The chain carries TRBV5-1 and TRBJ2-3. This CDR3 spans 13 amino acids. Germline loops: CDR1 SGHRS, CDR2 YFSETQ. This chain's CDR3 is CASQLDNTDTQYF.

The chain has TRBV28 and TRBJ2-1. The germline CDR1 and CDR2 sequences are MDHEN and SYDVKM. CDR3 length: 17 residues. CDR3 loop: CASSFDLSGSSYNEQFF.

This chain links TRBV2 with TRBJ1-5; TCRdb gives TRBD1 as the D gene, but with no DNA this cannot be confirmed. The CDR3 length is 11 residues. The germline gives CDR1 SNHLY, CDR2 FYNNEI. CDR3 loop: CASTDGGPQHF.

This sequence joins TRBV25-1 and TRBJ2-1; TCRdb calls TRBD1, which cannot be checked without DNA. Looked up from germline, CDR1 is MGHDK and CDR2 is SYGVNS. This CDR3 is built from 17 residues. This chain's CDR3 is CASSDSAGRGLNNEQFF.

The chain has TRBV6-5 and TRBJ2-7; TCRdb reports TRBD2, a call that lacks DNA to check it against. The germline V gene encodes CDR1 MNHEY and CDR2 SVGAGI. This CDR3 comprises 14 residues. The CDR3 is CASSSRTVSYEQYF.

The chain uses TRBV5-1 and TRBJ2-7; TCRdb outputs TRBD2, but without DNA this stays unchecked. In germline, CDR1 is SGHRS, CDR2 YFSETQ. The CDR3 loop spans 15 amino acids. CDR3 amino acids: CASSLESSGFYEQYF.

The genes are TRBV7-9 and TRBJ2-7; TCRdb gives TRBD2 as the D gene, but with no DNA this cannot be confirmed. The length of the CDR3 is 18 residues. Germline V gene sequence: CDR1 SEHNR, CDR2 FQNEAQ (reference sequence). CDR3 in amino acids: CASSSWGLAAPISYEQYF.

V gene TRBV5-4 combines with J gene TRBJ2-4; TCRdb outputs TRBD1, but without DNA this stays unchecked. The CDR3 consists of 15 residues. Germline V CDR1 and CDR2: SGHNT, YYREEE (reference sequence). The CDR3 here is CASSEPGQGENIQYF.

V and J are TRBV28 and TRBJ1-5; TCRdb returns TRBD1, unconfirmable since there is no DNA. The CDR3 contains 15 residues. CDR1 MDHEN and CDR2 SYDVKM come from the germline V gene. This chain's CDR3 is CASSLETGVVQPQHF.

The chain joins TRBV10-3 to TRBJ1-1; with no DNA, the TCRdb D assignment of TRBD1 cannot be verified. CDR1 is ENHRY and CDR2 is SYGVKD in the germline V gene. The CDR3 totals 14 residues. The CDR3 loop is CAISDKTENTEAFF.

This chain links TRBV4-1 with TRBJ2-7; absent DNA, TCRdb's TRBD1 call cannot be checked. Germline CDR1 reads MGHRA; CDR2 reads YSYEKL. This CDR3 is built from 15 residues. The CDR3 sequence: CASSQAPLSGVEQYF.